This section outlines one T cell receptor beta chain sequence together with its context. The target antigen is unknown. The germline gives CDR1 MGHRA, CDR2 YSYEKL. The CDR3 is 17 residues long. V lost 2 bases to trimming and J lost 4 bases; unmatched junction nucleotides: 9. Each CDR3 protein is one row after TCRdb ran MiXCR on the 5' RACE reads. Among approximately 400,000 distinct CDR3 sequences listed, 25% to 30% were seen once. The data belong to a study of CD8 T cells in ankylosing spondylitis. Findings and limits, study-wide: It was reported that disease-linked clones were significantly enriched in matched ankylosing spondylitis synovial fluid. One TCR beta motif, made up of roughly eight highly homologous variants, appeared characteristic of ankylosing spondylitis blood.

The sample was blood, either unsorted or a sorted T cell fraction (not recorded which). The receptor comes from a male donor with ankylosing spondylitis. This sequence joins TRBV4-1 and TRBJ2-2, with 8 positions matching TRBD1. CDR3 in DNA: TGCGCCAGCAGCCAAAATCCCCGCGGACAGGGCACCGGGGAGCTGTTTTTT. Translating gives CASSQNPRGQGTGELFF.